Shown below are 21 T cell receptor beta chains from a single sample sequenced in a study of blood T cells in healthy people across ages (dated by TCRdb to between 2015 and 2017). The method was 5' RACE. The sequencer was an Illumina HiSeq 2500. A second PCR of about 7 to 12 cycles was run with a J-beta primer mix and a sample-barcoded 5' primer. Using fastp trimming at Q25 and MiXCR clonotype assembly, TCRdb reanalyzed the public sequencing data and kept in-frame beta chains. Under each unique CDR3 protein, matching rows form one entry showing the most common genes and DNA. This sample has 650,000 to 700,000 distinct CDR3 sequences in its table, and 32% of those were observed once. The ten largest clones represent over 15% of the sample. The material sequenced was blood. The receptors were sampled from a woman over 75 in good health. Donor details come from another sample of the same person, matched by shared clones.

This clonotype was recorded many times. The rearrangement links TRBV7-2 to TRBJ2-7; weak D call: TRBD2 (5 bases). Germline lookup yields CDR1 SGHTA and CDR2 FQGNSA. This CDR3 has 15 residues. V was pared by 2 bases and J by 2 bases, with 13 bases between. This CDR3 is CASSLLTRVTYEQYF. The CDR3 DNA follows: TGTGCCAGCAGCTTATTAACTAGGGTTACCTACGAGCAGTACTTC.

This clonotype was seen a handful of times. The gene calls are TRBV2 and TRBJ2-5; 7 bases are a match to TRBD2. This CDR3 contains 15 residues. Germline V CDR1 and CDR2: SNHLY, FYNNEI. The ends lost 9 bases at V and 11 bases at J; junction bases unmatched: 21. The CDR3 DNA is TGTGCCAGGGGGGGGGTACAGGTCCAGCACAATGAGCAGTACTTC. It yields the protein CARGGVQVQHNEQYF.

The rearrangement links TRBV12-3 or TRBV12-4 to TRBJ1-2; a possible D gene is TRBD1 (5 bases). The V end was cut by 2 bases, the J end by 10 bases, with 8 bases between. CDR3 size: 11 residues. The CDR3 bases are TGTGCCAGCAGTTTACAAGGGGCCTACACCTTC. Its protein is CASSLQGAYTF.

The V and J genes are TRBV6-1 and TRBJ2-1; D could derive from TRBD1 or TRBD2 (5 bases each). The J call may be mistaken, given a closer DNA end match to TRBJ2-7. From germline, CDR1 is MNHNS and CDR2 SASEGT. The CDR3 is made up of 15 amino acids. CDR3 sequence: CASRIFGTLYNEQYF. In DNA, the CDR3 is TGTGCCAGCCGAATTTTCGGGACCCTATACAATGAGCAGTACTTC.

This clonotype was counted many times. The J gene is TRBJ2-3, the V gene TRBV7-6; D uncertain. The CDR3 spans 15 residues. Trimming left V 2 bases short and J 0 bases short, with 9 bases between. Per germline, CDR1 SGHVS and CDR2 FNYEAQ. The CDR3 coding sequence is TGTGCCAGCAGCTTACAGACTCTTAGCACAGATACGCAGTATTTT. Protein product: CASSLQTLSTDTQYF.

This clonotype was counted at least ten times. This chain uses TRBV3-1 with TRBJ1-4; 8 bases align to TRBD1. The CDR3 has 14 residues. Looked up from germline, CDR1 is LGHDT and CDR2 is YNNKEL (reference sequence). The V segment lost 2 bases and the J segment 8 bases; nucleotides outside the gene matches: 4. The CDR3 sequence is CASSQRTGQEKLFF. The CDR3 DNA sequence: TGTGCCAGCAGCCAACGGACAGGGCAAGAAAAACTGTTTTTT.

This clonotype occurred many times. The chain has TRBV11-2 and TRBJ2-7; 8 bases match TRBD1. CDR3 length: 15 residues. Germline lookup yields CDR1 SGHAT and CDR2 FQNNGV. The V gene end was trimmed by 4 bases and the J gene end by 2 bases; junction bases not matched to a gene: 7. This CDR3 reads CASSSDRATAYEQYF. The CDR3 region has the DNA TGTGCCAGCAGCTCGGACAGGGCGACAGCCTACGAGCAGTACTTC.

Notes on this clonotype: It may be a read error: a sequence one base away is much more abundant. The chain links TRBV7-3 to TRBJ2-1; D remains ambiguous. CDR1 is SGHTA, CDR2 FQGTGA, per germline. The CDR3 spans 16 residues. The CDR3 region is CASSHKQYSSYNGQFF. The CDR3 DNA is TGTGCCAGCAGTCATAAACAGTATAGCTCCTACAATGGGCAGTTCTTC.

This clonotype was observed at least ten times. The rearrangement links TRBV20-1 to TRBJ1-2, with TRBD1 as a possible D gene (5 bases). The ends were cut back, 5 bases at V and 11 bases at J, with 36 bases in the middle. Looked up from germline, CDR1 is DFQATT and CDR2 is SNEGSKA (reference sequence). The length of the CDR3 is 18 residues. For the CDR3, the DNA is TGCAGTGCTCCCTCCCCACCGGCGCAGGGCATAGGCCCACCGTGGTACACCTTC. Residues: CSAPSPPAQGIGPPWYTF.

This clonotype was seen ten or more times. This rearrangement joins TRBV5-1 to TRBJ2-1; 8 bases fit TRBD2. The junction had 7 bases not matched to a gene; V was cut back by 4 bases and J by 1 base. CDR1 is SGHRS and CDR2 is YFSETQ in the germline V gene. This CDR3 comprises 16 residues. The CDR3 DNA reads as TGCGCCAGCAGCCTTACCGGGACTAGTTCCTACAATGAGCAGTTCTTC. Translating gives CASSLTGTSSYNEQFF.

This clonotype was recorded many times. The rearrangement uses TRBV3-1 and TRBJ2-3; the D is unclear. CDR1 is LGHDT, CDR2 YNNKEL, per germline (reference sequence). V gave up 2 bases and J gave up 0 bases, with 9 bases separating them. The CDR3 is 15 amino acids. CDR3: CASSQFDGSTDTQYF. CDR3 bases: TGTGCCAGCAGCCAATTTGACGGTAGCACAGATACGCAGTATTTT.

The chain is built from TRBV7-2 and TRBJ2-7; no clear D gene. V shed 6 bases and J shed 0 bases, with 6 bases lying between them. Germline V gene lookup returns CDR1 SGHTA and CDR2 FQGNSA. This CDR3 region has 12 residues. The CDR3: CASRAPSYEQYF. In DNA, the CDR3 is TGTGCCAGCAGGGCCCCCTCCTACGAGCAGTACTTC.

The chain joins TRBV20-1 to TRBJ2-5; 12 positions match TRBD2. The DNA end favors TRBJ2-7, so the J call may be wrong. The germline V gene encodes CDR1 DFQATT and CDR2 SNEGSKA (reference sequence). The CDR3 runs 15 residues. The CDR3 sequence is CSARASGGARYEQYF. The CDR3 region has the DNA TGCAGTGCTCGGGCTAGCGGGGGGGCCCGGTACGAGCAGTACTTC.

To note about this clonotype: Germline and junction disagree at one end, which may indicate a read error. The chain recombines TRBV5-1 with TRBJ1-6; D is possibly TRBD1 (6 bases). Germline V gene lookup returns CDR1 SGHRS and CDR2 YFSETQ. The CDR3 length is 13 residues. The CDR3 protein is CASSLDRVSPPHF. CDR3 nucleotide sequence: TGCGCCAGCAGCTTGGACAGGGTCTCACCCCCCCACTTT.

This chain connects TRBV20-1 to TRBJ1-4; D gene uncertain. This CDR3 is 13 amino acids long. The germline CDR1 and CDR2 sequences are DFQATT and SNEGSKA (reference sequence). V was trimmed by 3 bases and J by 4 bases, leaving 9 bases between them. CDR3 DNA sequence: TGCAGTGCTAGGCCCAACTTTAATGAAAAACTGTTTTTT. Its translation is CSARPNFNEKLFF.

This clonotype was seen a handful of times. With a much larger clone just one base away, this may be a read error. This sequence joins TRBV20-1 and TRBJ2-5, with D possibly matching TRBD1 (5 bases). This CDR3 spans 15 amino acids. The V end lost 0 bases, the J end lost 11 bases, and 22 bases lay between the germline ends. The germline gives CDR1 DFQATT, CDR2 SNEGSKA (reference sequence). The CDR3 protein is CSARDIGARNNEQYF. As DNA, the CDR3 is TGCAGTGCTAGAGATATAGGGGCTCGTAACAATGAGCAGTACTTC.

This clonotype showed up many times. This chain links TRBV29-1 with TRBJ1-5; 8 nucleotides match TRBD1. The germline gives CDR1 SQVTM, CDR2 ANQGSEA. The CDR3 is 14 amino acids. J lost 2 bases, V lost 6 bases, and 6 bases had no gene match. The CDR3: CSVATGGGNQPQHF. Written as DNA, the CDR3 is TGCAGCGTCGCTACAGGGGGAGGCAATCAGCCCCAGCATTTT.

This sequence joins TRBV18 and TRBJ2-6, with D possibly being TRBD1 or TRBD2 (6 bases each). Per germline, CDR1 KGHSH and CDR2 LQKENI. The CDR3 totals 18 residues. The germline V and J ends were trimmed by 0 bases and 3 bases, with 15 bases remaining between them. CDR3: CASSPPTGGAGGANVLTF. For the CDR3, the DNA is TGTGCCAGCTCACCACCGACCGGGGGCGCGGGTGGGGCCAACGTCCTGACTTTC.

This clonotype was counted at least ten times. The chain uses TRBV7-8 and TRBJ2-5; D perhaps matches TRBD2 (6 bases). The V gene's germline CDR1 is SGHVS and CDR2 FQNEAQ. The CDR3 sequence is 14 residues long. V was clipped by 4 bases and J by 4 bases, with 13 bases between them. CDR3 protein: CASSSPGVRETQYF. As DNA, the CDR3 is TGTGCCAGCAGCTCGCCGGGGGTTCGAGAGACCCAGTACTTC.

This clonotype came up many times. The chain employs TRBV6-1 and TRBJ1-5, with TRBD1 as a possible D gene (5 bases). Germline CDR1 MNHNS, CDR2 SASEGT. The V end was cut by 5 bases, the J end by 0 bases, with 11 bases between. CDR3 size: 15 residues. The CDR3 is CASSPFTGSNQPQHF. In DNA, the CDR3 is TGTGCCAGCAGTCCTTTTACAGGTAGCAATCAGCCCCAGCATTTT.

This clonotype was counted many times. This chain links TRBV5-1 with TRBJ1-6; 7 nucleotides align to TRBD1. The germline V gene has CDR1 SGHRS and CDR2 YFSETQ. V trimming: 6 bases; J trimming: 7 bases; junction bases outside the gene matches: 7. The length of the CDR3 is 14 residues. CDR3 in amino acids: CASTFGDRNSPLHF. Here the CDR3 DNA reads TGCGCCAGCACCTTTGGGGACAGAAATTCACCCCTCCACTTT.